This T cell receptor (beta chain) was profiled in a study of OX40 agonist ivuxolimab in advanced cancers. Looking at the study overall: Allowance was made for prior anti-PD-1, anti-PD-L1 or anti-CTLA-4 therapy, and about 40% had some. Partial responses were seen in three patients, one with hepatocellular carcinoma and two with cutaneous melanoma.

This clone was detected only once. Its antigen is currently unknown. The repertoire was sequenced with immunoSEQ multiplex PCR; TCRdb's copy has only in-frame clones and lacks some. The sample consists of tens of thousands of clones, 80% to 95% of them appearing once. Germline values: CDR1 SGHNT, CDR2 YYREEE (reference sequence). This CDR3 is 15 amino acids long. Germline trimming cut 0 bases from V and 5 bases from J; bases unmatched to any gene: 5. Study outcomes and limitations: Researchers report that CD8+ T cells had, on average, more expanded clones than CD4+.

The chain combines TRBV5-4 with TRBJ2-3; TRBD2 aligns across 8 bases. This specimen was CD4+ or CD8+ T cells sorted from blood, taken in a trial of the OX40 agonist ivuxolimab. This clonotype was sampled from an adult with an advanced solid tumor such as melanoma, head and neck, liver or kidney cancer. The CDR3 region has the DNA TGTGCCAGCAGCTTGGCGGGGGGGCGTGGAGATACGCAGTATTTT. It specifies CASSLAGGRGDTQYF.